The clone carrying this TCR beta chain has ten or more counts. Together with a sample-barcoded 5' primer, a J-beta primer mix was included in a second PCR lasting roughly 6 to 12 cycles. MiXCR, applied by TCRdb to the 5' RACE reads, yields one record per CDR3 protein. The sample has roughly 640,000 distinct CDR3 sequences, about 30% seen once. The CDR3 totals 15 residues. Germline V gives CDR1 SGHRS, CDR2 YFSETQ. Deletions cut 4 bases from V and 7 bases from J, with 17 bases between. This sample was taken from a study of blood T cells in healthy people across ages. The chain couples TRBV5-1 to TRBJ1-4, with D hard to call. Sequencing input: blood. The origin of this receptor is an elderly woman in good health. CDR3 residues: CASSRTGESGEKLFF. CDR3 DNA: TGCGCCAGCAGCCGGACCGGGGAGTCGGGTGAAAAACTGTTTTTT. The entire variable domain, with the rest obtained from reference TRBV5-1 and TRBJ1-4, is as follows: KAGVTQTPRYLIKTRGQQVTLSCSPISGHRSVSWYQQTPGQGLQFLFEYFSETQRNKGNFPGRFSGRQFSNSRSEMNVSTLELGDSALYLCASSRTGESGEKLFFGSGTQLSVL.